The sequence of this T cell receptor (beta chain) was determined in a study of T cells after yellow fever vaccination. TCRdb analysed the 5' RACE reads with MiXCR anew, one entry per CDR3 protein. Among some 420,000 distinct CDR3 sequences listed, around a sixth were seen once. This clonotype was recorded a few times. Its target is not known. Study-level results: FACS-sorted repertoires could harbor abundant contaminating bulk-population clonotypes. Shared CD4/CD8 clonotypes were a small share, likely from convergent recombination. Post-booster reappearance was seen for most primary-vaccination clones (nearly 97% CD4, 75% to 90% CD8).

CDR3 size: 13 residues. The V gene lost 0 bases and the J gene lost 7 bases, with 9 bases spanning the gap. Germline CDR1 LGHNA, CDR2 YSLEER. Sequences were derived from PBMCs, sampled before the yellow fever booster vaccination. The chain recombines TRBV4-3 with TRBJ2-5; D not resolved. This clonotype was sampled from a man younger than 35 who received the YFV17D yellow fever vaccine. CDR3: CASSQEGSGTQYF. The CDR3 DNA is TGCGCCAGCAGCCAAGAGGGTAGTGGGACCCAGTACTTC.